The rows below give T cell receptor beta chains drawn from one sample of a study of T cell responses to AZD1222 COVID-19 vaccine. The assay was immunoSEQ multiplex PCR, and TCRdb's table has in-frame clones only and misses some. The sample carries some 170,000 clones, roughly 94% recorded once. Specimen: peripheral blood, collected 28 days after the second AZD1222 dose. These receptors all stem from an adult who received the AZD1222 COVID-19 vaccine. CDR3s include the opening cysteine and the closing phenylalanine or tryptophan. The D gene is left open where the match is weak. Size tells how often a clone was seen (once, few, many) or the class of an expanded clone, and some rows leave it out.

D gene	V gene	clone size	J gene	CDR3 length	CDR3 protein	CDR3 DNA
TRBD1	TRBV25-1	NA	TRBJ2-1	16	CASSDSLGQGDNEQFF	TGTGCCAGCAGTGATTCGCTGGGACAGGGTGACAATGAGCAGTTCTTC
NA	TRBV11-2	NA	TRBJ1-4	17	CASSLGGWAVKREKLFF	TGTGCCAGCAGCTTAGGAGGTTGGGCAGTAAAGAGGGAAAAACTGTTTTTT
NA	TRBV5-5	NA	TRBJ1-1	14	CASSPGLINTEAFF	TGTGCCAGCAGCCCAGGACTGATTAACACTGAAGCTTTCTTT
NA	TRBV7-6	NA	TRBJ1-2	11	CATGVEGGYTF	TGTGCCACAGGAGTGGAAGGGGGCTACACCTTC
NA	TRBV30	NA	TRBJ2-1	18	CAWSSGIGRMGSYNEQFF	TGTGCCTGGAGTTCTGGGATCGGCCGCATGGGGTCCTACAATGAGCAGTTCTTC
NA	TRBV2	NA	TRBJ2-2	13	CASCLRGTGELFF	TGTGCCAGCTGCCTTAGGGGCACCGGGGAGCTGTTTTTT
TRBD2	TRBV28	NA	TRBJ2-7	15	CASSFSPSGSYEQYF	TGTGCCAGCAGTTTTTCTCCTAGCGGGAGCTACGAGCAGTACTTC
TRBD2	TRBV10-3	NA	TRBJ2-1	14	CAIGTSGGDNEQFF	TGTGCCATCGGCACTAGCGGGGGTGACAATGAGCAGTTCTTC
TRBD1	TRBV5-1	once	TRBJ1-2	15	CASSPGQAGLGGYTF	TGCGCCAGCAGCCCCGGACAGGCTGGGCTGGGTGGCTACACCTTC
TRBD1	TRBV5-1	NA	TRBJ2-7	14	CASSSGGEGNEQYF	TGCGCCAGCAGCTCAGGGGGCGAGGGTAACGAGCAGTACTTC
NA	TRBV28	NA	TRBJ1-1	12	CASTPGGAVAFF	TGTGCCAGCACCCCCGGGGGGGCCGTGGCTTTCTTT
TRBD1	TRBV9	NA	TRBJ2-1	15	CASSAGTGSYNEQFF	TGTGCCAGCAGCGCGGGGACAGGGTCCTACAATGAGCAGTTCTTC
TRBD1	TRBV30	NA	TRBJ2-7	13	CAWRDRRSYEQYF	TGTGCCTGGAGGGACAGGAGATCCTACGAGCAGTACTTC
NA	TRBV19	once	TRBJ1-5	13	CASSPEGRQPQHF	TGTGCCAGTAGTCCCGAGGGTCGTCAGCCCCAGCATTTT